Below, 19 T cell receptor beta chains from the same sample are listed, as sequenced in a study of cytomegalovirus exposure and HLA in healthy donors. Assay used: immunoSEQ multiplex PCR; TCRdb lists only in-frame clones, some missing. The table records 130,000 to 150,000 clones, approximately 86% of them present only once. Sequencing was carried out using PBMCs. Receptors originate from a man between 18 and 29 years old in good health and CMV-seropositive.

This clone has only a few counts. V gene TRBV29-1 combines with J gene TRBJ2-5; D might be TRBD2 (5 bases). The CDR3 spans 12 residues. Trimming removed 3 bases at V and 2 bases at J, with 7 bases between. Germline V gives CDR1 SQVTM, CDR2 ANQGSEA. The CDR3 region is CSVDGNQETQYF. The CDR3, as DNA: TGCAGCGTTGACGGGAATCAAGAGACCCAGTACTTC.

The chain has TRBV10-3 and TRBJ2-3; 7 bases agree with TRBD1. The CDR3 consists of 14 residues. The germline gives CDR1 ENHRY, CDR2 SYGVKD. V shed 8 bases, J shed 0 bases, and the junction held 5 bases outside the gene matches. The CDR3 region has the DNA TGTGCCATCTCCTCGGGACAGAGCACAGATACGCAGTATTTT. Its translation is CAISSGQSTDTQYF.

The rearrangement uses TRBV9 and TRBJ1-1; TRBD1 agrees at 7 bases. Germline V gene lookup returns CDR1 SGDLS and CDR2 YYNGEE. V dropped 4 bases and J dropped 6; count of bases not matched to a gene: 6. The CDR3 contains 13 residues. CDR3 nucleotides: TGTGCCAGCAGCCCCGGGACAGTAGCTGAAGCTTTCTTT. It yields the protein CASSPGTVAEAFF. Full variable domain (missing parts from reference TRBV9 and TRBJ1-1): DSGVTQTPKHLITATGQRVTLRCSPRSGDLSVYWYQQSLDQGLQFLIQYYNGEERAKGNILERFSAQQFPDLHSELNLSSLELGDSALYFCASSPGTVAEAFFGQGTRLTVV.

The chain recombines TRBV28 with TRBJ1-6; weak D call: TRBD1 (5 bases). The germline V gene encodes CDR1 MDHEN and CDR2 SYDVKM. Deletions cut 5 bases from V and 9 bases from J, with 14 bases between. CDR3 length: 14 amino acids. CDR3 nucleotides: TGTGCCAGCAGTCTGGGGGGGTCAGTTTCACCCCTCCACTTT. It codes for CASSLGGSVSPLHF.

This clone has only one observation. The CDR3 DNA reads as TGTGCCAGCAGCGAGGGGTTTTCTAACTATGGCTACACCTTC. Its translation is CASSEGFSNYGYTF. V is TRBV9 and J is TRBJ1-2, with D maybe TRBD1 (5 bases). Germline CDR1 SGDLS, CDR2 YYNGEE. Trimming stripped 3 bases from V and 0 bases from J, with 9 bases between. The CDR3 loop spans 14 amino acids.

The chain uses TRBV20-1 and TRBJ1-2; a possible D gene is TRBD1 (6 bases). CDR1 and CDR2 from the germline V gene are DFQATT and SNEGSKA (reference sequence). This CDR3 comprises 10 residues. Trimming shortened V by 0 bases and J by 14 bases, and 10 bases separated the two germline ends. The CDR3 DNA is TGCAGTGCTAGAGATCTGGGACAAACCTTC. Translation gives CSARDLGQTF.

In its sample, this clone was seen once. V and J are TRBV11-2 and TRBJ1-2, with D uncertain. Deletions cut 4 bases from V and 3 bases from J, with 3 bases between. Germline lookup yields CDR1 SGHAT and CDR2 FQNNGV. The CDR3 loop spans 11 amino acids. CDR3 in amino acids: CASSSDYGYTF. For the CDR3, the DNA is TGTGCCAGCAGCTCAGACTATGGCTACACCTTC.

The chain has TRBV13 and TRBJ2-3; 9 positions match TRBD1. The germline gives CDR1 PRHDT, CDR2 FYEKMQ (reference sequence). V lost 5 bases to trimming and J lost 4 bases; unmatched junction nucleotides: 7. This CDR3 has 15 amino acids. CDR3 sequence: CASSTGGLGSDTQYF. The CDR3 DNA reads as TGTGCCAGCAGCACAGGGGGCTTAGGGTCAGATACGCAGTATTTT.

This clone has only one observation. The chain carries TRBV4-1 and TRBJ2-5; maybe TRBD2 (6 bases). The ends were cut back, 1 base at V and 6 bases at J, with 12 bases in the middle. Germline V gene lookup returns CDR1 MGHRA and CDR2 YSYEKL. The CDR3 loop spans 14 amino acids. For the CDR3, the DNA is TGCGCCAGCAGCCAAGTAGCGGAATTAAAGACCCAGTACTTC. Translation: CASSQVAELKTQYF.

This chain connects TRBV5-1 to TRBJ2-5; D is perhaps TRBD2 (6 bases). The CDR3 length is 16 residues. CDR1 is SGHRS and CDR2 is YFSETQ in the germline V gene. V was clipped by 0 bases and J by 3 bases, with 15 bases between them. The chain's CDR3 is CASSLGGTHREETQYF. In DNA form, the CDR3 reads TGCGCCAGCAGCTTGGGTGGGACTCACAGAGAAGAGACCCAGTACTTC.

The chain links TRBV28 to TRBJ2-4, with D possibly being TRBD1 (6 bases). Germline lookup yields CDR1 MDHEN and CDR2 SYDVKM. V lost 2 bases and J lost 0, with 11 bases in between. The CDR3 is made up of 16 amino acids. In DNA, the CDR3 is TGTGCCAGCAGTTTACTGGACAGTTTAGCCAAAAACATTCAGTACTTC. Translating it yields CASSLLDSLAKNIQYF.

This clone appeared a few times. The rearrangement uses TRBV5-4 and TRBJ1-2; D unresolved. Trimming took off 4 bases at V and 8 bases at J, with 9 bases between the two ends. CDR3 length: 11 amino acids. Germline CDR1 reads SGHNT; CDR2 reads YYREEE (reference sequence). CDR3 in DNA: TGTGCCAGCAGCGTCGGGTACGGCTACACCTTC. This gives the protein CASSVGYGYTF.

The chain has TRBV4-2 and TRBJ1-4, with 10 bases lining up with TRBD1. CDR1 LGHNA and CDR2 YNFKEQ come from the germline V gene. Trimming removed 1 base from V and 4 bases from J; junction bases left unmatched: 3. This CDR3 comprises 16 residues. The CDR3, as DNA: TGTGCCAGCAGCCAAGCCTGGACAGGGGGTAATGAAAAACTGTTTTTT. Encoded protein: CASSQAWTGGNEKLFF.

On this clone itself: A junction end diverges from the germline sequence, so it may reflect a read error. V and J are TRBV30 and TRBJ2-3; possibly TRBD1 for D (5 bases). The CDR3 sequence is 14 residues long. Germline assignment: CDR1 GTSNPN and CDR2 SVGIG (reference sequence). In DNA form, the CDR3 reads TGTGCCTGGAGTGTAGCGAGCCGCACAGGTACGCAGTATTTT. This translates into CAWSVASRTGTQYF. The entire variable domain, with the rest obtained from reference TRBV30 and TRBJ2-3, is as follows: SQTIHQWPATLVQPVGSPLSLECTVEGTSNPNLYWYRQAAGRGLQLLFYSVGIGQISSEVPQNLSASRPQDRQFILSSKKLLLSDSGFYLCAWSVASRTGTQYFGPGTRLTVL.

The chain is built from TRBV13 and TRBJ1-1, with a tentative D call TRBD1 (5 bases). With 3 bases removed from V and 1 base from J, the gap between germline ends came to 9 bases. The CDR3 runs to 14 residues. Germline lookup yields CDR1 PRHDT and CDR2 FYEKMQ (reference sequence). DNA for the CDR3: TGTGCCAGCAGCTTTGGTGACAGGAACACTGAAGCTTTCTTT. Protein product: CASSFGDRNTEAFF.

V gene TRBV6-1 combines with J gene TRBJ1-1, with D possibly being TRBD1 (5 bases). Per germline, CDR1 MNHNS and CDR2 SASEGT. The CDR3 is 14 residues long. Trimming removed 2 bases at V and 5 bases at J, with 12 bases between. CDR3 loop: CASSELGASTEAFF. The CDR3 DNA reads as TGTGCCAGCAGTGAACTTGGGGCGTCTACTGAAGCTTTCTTT.

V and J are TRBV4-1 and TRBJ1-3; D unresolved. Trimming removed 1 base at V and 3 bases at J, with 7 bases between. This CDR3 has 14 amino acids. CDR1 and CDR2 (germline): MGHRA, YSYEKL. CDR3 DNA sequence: TGCGCCAGCAGCCAAGGAGGAAATGGAAACACCATATATTTT. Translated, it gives CASSQGGNGNTIYF.

CDR3 coding DNA: TGTGCCTGGAGTCAGGGGGGGGCCAACGTCCTGACTTTC. This translates into CAWSQGGANVLTF. This rearrangement joins TRBV30 to TRBJ2-6, with D possibly being TRBD1 (6 bases). Between the trimmed V and J ends, which lost 2 bases and 4 bases, there was a span of 6 bases. The CDR3 is 13 residues long. Germline loops: CDR1 GTSNPN, CDR2 SVGIG (reference sequence).

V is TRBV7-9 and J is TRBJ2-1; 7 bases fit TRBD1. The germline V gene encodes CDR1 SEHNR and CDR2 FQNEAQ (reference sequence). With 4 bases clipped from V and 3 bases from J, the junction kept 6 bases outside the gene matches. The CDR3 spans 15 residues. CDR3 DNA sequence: TGTGCCAGCAGCTACGGCAGGGGGTTCTACAATGAGCAGTTCTTC. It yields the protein CASSYGRGFYNEQFF.